This TCR beta chain originates from a study of regulatory T cells in long-lasting Graves disease. Findings and caveats of the study: Persistent disease showed a preference for TRBV28, TRBJ1-2 and TRBJ2-5. Since the sample size was small, accuracy may have been reduced.

Arm-PCR of CDR3 regions with iRepertoire HTBI primers generated TCR beta libraries. TCRdb reprocessed the multiplex PCR reads with MiXCR, giving one entry per CDR3 protein. The data show 310,000 or so distinct CDR3 sequences, around 20% seen once. Germline V gives CDR1 SQVTM, CDR2 ANQGSEA. There are 14 residues in the CDR3. Time point reported: persistent/refractory GD, antithyroid drugs over 5 years with positive TRAb. The TCR library was prepared using RNA isolated from PBMCs. As regards this clonotype: Its antigen is as yet unknown. Germline is not matched at one junction end, which may reflect a read error.

The sequence came from a female donor with Graves disease. This chain joins TRBV29-1 and TRBJ2-7, with TRBD2 matching 8 bases. Specimen: peripheral blood mononuclear cells (PBMCs), collected when the disease was refractory, from a patient treated with antithyroid drugs. In DNA, the CDR3 is TGCGGCGTCCGTACTAGCGCGGGAGGCTACGAGCAGTACTTC. Translation: CGVRTSAGGYEQYF.